Here is one T cell receptor beta chain with its context. Its antigen is not known. This sample is drawn from a study of T cell responses to AZD1222 COVID-19 vaccine. Assay: immunoSEQ multiplex PCR; the TCRdb copy retains only in-frame clones and omits some. The data contain 210,000 or so clones, around 93% of them singletons. Findings of the study overall: Recipients of two AZD1222 doses showed rising Spike-specific TCR breadth and depth. Among the donors, most were white British and more were female, and clonal diversity was possibly underestimated.

Trimming left V 2 bases short and J 0 bases short, with 19 bases between. The CDR3 is 18 amino acids. Germline V lookup: CDR1 PRHDT, CDR2 FYEKMQ (reference sequence). This rearrangement joins TRBV13 to TRBJ1-2; no clear D gene. The TCR sequence derives from an adult in good health. This sample comprised peripheral blood, obtained on day 0 of MenACWY control vaccination. This chain's CDR3 is CASSLRLSPAASNYGYTF. The CDR3 region has the DNA TGTGCCAGCAGCTTACGGCTCTCACCGGCAGCCTCTAACTATGGCTACACCTTC.